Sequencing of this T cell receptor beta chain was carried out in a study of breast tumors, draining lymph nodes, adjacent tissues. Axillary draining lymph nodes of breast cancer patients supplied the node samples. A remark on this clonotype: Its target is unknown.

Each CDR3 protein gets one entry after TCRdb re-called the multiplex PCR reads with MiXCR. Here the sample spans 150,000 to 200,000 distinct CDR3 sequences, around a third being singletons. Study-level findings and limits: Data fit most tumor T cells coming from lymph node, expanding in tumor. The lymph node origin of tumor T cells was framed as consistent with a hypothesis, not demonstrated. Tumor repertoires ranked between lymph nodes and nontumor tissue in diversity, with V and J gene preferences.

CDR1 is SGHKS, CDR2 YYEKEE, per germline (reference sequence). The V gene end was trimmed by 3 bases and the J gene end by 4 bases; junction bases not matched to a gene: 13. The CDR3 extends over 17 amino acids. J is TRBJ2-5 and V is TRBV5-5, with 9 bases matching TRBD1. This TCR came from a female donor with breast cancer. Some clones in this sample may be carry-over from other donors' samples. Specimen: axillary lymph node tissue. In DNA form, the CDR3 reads TGTGCCAGCAGCTCTCTGGGACAGGGCCGGCGTGGAGAGACCCAGTACTTC. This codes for CASSSLGQGRRGETQYF. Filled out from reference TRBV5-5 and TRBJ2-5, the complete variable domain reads DAGVTQSPTHLIKTRGQQVTLRCSPISGHKSVSWYQQVLGQGPQFIFQYYEKEERGRGNFPDRFSARQFPNYSSELNVNALLLGDSALYLCASSSLGQGRRGETQYFGPGTRLLVL.